Each of the 13 T cell receptor beta chains below was sequenced from the same sample in a study of cytotoxic CD8 clonotypes in ibrutinib-treated CLL. Using immunoSEQ multiplex PCR, the repertoire was profiled, and TCRdb retains in-frame clones only, with some absent. In the table there are approximately 190,000 clones, roughly 65% of which are singletons. Specimen: PBMCs, collected after 12 months of ibrutinib treatment. Receptors originate from a human donor with chronic lymphocytic leukemia.

This clone was found a few times. The V and J genes are TRBV15 and TRBJ2-3; D remains unclear. Germline V lookup: CDR1 LNHNV, CDR2 YYDKDF (reference sequence). This CDR3 has 14 amino acids. The germline V and J ends were trimmed by 1 base and 4 bases, with 9 bases remaining between them. This CDR3 reads CATSRAVGPDTQYF. The DNA for the CDR3 is TGTGCCACCAGCAGAGCAGTAGGACCAGATACGCAGTATTTT.

The J gene is TRBJ2-3, the V gene TRBV10-3; 9 positions match TRBD2. V lost 10 bases, J lost 4 bases, and 9 bases stayed unmatched. This CDR3 is 14 amino acids long. Germline loops: CDR1 ENHRY, CDR2 SYGVKD. The chain's CDR3 is CARQSSGKSDTQYF. CDR3 sequence (DNA): TGTGCCAGGCAATCTAGCGGGAAGTCAGATACGCAGTATTTT.

The chain couples TRBV6-1 to TRBJ2-3; D may match TRBD1 or TRBD2 (6 bases each). Trimming pared 4 bases from V and 5 bases from J, leaving 13 bases between. Germline V gene sequence: CDR1 MNHNS, CDR2 SASEGT. The CDR3 consists of 14 residues. This CDR3 is CASSGGAGLDTQYF. CDR3 bases: TGTGCCAGCAGTGGGGGGGCAGGACTAGATACGCAGTATTTT.

The V call is TRBV9, the J call TRBJ1-2; unclear D gene. Per the germline V gene, CDR1 is SGDLS and CDR2 is YYNGEE. The CDR3 consists of 12 residues. Trimming left V 3 bases short and J 2 bases short, with 5 bases between. CDR3 nucleotide sequence: TGTGCCAGCAGCGCCATGAACTATGGCTACACCTTC. Protein product: CASSAMNYGYTF. Together with reference TRBV9 and TRBJ1-2, the CDR3 gives the full variable domain: DSGVTQTPKHLITATGQRVTLRCSPRSGDLSVYWYQQSLDQGLQFLIQYYNGEERAKGNILERFSAQQFPDLHSELNLSSLELGDSALYFCASSAMNYGYTFGSGTRLTVV.

The V and J genes are TRBV4-1 and TRBJ2-4, with 7 bases matching TRBD1. Germline V lookup: CDR1 MGHRA, CDR2 YSYEKL. V lost 1 base, J lost 15 bases, and 12 bases stayed unmatched. This CDR3 comprises 14 residues. CDR3 sequence: CASSQGLRGQVLYF. The DNA for the CDR3 is TGCGCCAGCAGCCAAGGACTCCGCGGACAGGTCCTGTACTTC.

This chain connects TRBV11-1 to TRBJ2-1; D is perhaps TRBD2 (5 bases). With 2 bases removed from V and 11 bases from J, the gap between germline ends came to 13 bases. CDR3 length: 13 amino acids. Germline lookup yields CDR1 SGHAT and CDR2 FQDESV (reference sequence). DNA of the CDR3: TGTGCCAGCAGCTTAAAGGTGGGAGTCAAGCAGTTCTTC. As protein: CASSLKVGVKQFF. The full variable domain, completed using reference TRBV11-1 and TRBJ2-1, is EAEVAQSPRYKITEKSQAVAFWCDPISGHATLYWYRQILGQGPELLVQFQDESVVDDSQLPKDRFSAERLKGVDSTLKIQPAELGDSAMYLCASSLKVGVKQFFGPGTRLTVL.

The chain employs TRBV5-1 and TRBJ2-2; D call uncertain. V was pared by 3 bases and J by 0 bases, with 9 bases between. Germline V gene data show CDR1 as SGHRS and CDR2 as YFSETQ. This CDR3 has 15 residues. CDR3 in DNA: TGCGCCAGCAGCTCGCAGGTATCGAACACCGGGGAGCTGTTTTTT. This translates into CASSSQVSNTGELFF. The whole variable domain, filled in from reference TRBV5-1 and TRBJ2-2, reads KAGVTQTPRYLIKTRGQQVTLSCSPISGHRSVSWYQQTPGQGLQFLFEYFSETQRNKGNFPGRFSGRQFSNSRSEMNVSTLELGDSALYLCASSSQVSNTGELFFGEGSRLTVL.

V gene TRBV5-1 combines with J gene TRBJ2-1; no reliable D call. The CDR3 is made up of 15 amino acids. Trimming took off 1 base at V and 7 bases at J, with 15 bases between the two ends. Germline V CDR1 and CDR2: SGHRS, YFSETQ. The CDR3 protein is CASSLPTTGPNEQFF. DNA of the CDR3: TGCGCCAGCAGCTTGCCCACGACTGGACCTAATGAGCAGTTCTTC.

The chain is built from TRBV11-1 and TRBJ1-6; D remains unclear. Germline CDR1 SGHAT, CDR2 FQDESV (reference sequence). The CDR3 loop spans 15 amino acids. V was shortened by 1 base and J by 7 bases, with 11 bases between the two germline ends. The CDR3 nucleotides are TGTGCCAGCAGCTTAGACACCCCGCGGAATTCACCCCTCCACTTT. Amino acids: CASSLDTPRNSPLHF.

CDR3 bases: TGTGCTAGTGGTTTGAGCGCGCCCGAAGCTTTCTTT. Translated, it gives CASGLSAPEAFF. V usage is TRBV12-5 and J usage is TRBJ1-1, with D hard to call. Trimming cost V 2 bases and J 8 bases, with 9 bases left between them. Germline values: CDR1 LGHNT, CDR2 FRNRAP. The CDR3 sequence is 12 residues long.

The gene calls are TRBV28 and TRBJ2-3; possible D gene TRBD2, 6 bases. The CDR3 loop spans 14 amino acids. Trimming stripped 7 bases from V and 11 bases from J, with 22 bases between. CDR1 is MDHEN and CDR2 is SYDVKM in the germline V gene. CDR3 bases: TGTGCCAGCACCCGACCTTCGGCGGGGATTATGCAGTATTTT. Residues: CASTRPSAGIMQYF.

The chain links TRBV29-1 to TRBJ2-2; D is undetermined. Per germline, CDR1 SQVTM and CDR2 ANQGSEA. V was shortened by 1 base and J by 8 bases, with 8 bases between the two germline ends. The CDR3 is 12 amino acids. The CDR3 DNA reads TGCAGCGTTGAAGGGCTTATGGGGGAGCTGTTTTTT. Translating gives CSVEGLMGELFF.

This chain connects TRBV6-6 to TRBJ2-1; D gene uncertain. The germline gives CDR1 MNHNY, CDR2 SVGAGI (reference sequence). The CDR3 runs to 13 residues. V lost 8 bases, J lost 3 bases, and 11 bases lay in between. For the CDR3, the DNA is TGTGCCAGCCGCGGAGAAGTCTACAATGAGCAGTTCTTC. Protein: CASRGEVYNEQFF.